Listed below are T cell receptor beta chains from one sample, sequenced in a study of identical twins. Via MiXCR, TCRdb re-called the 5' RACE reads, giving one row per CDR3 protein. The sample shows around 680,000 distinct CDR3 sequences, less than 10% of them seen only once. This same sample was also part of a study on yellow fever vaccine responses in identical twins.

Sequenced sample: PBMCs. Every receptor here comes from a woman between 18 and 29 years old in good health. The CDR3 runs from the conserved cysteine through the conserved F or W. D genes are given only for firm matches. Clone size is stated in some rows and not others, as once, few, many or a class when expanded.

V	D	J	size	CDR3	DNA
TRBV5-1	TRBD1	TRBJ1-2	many	CASSPGTGVYGYTF	TGCGCCAGCAGCCCGGGGACAGGGGTCTATGGCTACACCTTC
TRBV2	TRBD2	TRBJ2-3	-	CALSSIKPGLAGSTDTQYF	TGTGCCCTCAGTTCTATTAAACCGGGACTAGCGGGGAGCACAGATACGCAGTATTTT
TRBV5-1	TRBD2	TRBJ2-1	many	CASRQGLAGQSHNEQFF	TGCGCCAGCAGACAGGGACTAGCGGGTCAGTCCCACAATGAGCAGTTCTTC
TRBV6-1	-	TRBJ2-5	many	CASSQTRDQETQYF	TGTGCCAGCAGCCAGACTAGGGACCAAGAGACCCAGTACTTC
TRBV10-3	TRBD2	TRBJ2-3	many	CAISEAEVGTSGPGTDTQYF	TGTGCCATCAGTGAGGCCGAGGTCGGGACTAGCGGTCCCGGCACAGATACGCAGTATTTT
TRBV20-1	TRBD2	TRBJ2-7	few	CSALSSGRAGYEQYF	TGCAGTGCTTTATCTAGCGGGAGGGCCGGGTACGAGCAGTACTTC
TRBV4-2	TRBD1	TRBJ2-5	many	CASSQERGPGPTQETQYF	TGTGCCAGCAGCCAAGAGAGGGGGCCTGGACCGACCCAAGAGACCCAGTACTTC
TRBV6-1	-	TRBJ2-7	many	CASSATFRVYEQYF	TGTGCCAGCAGTGCGACCTTCAGGGTCTACGAGCAGTACTTC
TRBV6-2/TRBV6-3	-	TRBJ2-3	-	CASIYGPSRGPDTQYF	TGTGCCAGCATTTATGGACCATCGCGCGGCCCAGATACGCAGTATTTT
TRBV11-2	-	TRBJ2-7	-	CASSPARQWAPYEQYF	TGTGCCAGCAGCCCAGCCCGACAGTGGGCCCCCTACGAGCAGTACTTC
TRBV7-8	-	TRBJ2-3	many	CASSLNRRLKRDTQYF	TGTGCCAGCAGCTTAAACCGGCGGCTCAAGAGGGATACGCAGTATTTT
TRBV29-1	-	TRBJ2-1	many	CSVDSGLSYNEQFF	TGCAGCGTTGACAGCGGCTTGTCCTACAATGAGCAGTTCTTC
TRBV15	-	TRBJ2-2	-	CATRTGQLPTGELFF	TGTGCCACCAGGACCGGACAGCTTCCAACCGGGGAGCTGTTTTTT
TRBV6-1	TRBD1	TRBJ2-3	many	CASRRQGADTQYF	TGTGCCAGCAGACGACAGGGGGCAGATACGCAGTATTTT
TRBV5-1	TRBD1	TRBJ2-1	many	CASSDGQGAVNEQFF	TGCGCCAGCAGCGACGGACAGGGGGCGGTCAATGAGCAGTTCTTC
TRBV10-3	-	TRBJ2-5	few	CASGGQGAQTQYF	TGTGCCTCGGGGGGGCAGGGGGCACAGACCCAGTACTTC
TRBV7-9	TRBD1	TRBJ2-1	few	CASSLGGQGPFYNEQFF	TGTGCCAGCAGCTTAGGAGGACAGGGGCCCTTCTACAATGAGCAGTTCTTC
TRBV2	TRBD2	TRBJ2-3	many	CASSERWREGTDTQYF	TGTGCCAGCAGTGAAAGGTGGCGGGAGGGCACAGATACGCAGTATTTT
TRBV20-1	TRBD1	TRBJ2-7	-	CSAPPGDRGTYEQYF	TGCAGTGCTCCCCCCGGGGACAGGGGCACCTACGAGCAGTACTTC
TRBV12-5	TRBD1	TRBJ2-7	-	CASGLNRGQGAGEQYF	TGTGCTAGTGGTCTAAACCGGGGGCAGGGGGCGGGCGAGCAGTACTTC
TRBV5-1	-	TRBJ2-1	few	CASSLVLGVNEQFF	TGCGCCAGCAGCTTGGTTTTAGGTGTAAATGAGCAGTTCTTC
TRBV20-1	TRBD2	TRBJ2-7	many	CSASLRRESAYEQYF	TGCAGTGCTAGTCTCCGGCGGGAGTCGGCCTACGAGCAGTACTTC
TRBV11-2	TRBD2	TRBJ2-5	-	CASSRTSGISETQYF	TGTGCCAGCAGCCGGACTAGCGGGATTTCTGAGACCCAGTACTTC
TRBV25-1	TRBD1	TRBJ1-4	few	CASSEQGADEKLFF	TGTGCCAGCAGTGAACAGGGGGCGGATGAAAAACTGTTTTTT
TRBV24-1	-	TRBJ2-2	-	CATSDPSGMGNTGELFF	TGTGCCACCAGTGATCCATCAGGGATGGGGAACACCGGGGAGCTGTTTTTT
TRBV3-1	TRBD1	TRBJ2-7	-	CASSPTPDRGYEQYF	TGTGCCAGCAGCCCCACTCCGGACAGGGGCTACGAGCAGTACTTC
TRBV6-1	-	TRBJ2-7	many	CASSLTLSYEQYF	TGTGCCAGCAGTCTAACATTGTCCTACGAGCAGTACTTC
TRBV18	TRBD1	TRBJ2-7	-	CASSPQGANEQYF	TGTGCCAGCTCACCACAGGGGGCCAACGAGCAGTACTTC
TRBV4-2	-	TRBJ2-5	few	CASSLAWGERQETQYF	TGTGCCAGCAGCCTAGCCTGGGGGGAGCGGCAAGAGACCCAGTACTTC
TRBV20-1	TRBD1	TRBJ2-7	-	CSATKPDRPTYEQYF	TGCAGTGCTACAAAGCCGGACAGGCCGACCTACGAGCAGTACTTC
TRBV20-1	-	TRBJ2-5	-	CSAIDRGKETQYF	TGCAGTGCTATAGACAGAGGGAAAGAGACCCAGTACTTC
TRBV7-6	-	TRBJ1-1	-	CASSLAVSSGGTEAFF	TGTGCCAGCAGCTTAGCCGTTAGTTCCGGGGGCACTGAAGCTTTCTTT
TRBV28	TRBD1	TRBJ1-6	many	CASSSTGGRSPLHF	TGTGCCAGCAGTTCGACAGGGGGTCGGTCACCCCTCCACTTT
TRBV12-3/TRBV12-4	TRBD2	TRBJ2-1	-	CTCSLGGTRALSYNEQFF	TGTACCTGCAGTTTAGGGGGGACTAGAGCTCTCTCCTACAATGAGCAGTTCTTC
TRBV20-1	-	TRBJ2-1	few	CSARDARADEQFF	TGCAGTGCTAGAGATGCCAGGGCTGATGAGCAGTTCTTC
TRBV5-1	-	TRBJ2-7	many	CASSQTDGYEQYF	TGCGCCAGCAGTCAAACGGACGGCTACGAGCAGTACTTC
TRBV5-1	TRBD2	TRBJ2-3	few	CASSQIQLAGGTDTQYF	TGCGCCAGCAGCCAGATTCAACTAGCGGGGGGCACAGATACGCAGTATTTT
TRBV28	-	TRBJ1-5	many	CASSLSRGGNQPQHF	TGTGCCAGCAGTTTAAGCCGGGGAGGCAATCAGCCCCAGCATTTT
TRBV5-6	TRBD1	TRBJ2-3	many	CASSLGTGEGSTDTQYF	TGTGCCAGCAGCTTGGGGACAGGGGAAGGAAGCACAGATACGCAGTATTTT
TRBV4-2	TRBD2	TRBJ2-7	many	CASSQTSGTSHLTYEQYF	TGTGCCAGCAGCCAAACTAGCGGTACCTCACACCTCACCTACGAGCAGTACTTC
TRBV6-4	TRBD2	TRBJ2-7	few	CASLLAGGKEQYF	TGTGCCAGCCTACTAGCGGGAGGAAAAGAGCAGTACTTC
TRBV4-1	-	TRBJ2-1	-	CASSGRGLEQFF	TGCGCCAGCAGCGGCCGTGGTCTGGAGCAGTTCTTC
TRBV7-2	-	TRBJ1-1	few	CASSLVGRNGNTEAFF	TGTGCCAGCAGCTTAGTTGGACGAAATGGGAACACTGAAGCTTTCTTT
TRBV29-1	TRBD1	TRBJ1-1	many	CSVSGGQAGTEAFF	TGCAGCGTTTCGGGGGGACAGGCCGGGACTGAAGCTTTCTTT
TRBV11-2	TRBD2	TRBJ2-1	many	CASSFLLAGANEQFF	TGTGCCAGCAGCTTTTTACTAGCGGGAGCCAATGAGCAGTTCTTC
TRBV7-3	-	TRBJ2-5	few	CASSFGAQETQYF	TGTGCCAGCAGCTTTGGAGCACAAGAGACCCAGTACTTC
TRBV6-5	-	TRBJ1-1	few	CASSYSGHQNTEAFF	TGTGCCAGCAGTTACAGTGGACACCAGAACACTGAAGCTTTCTTT